This T cell receptor beta chain was captured by sequencing in a study of beta chain features in type 1 diabetes. This CDR3 contains 14 residues. Trimming removed 1 base at V and 5 bases at J, with 11 bases between. Germline V CDR1 and CDR2: SGHTA, FQGNSA. Every bit of the isolated RNA underwent reverse transcription, so sequencing read expressed TCRB transcripts. Sequencing used immunoSEQ multiplex PCR; TCRdb keeps in-frame clones, though not all of them. This sample carries 250,000 to 300,000 clones, under 8.5% of them seen once, and the ten largest clones take more than 0.8%. This receptor was identified in a woman aged 18-30 years in good health. This chain joins TRBV7-2 and TRBJ2-5; D may be TRBD1 or TRBD2 (5 bases each). Sequenced sample: central memory CD4+ T cells from blood. DNA of the CDR3: TGTGCCAGCAGCTTAGTTCGGGGCGGGGAGACCCAGTACTTC. Protein product: CASSLVRGGETQYF.